The 20 T cell receptor beta chains below all came from one sample that was sequenced in a study of identical twins. MiXCR, applied by TCRdb to the 5' RACE reads, yields one record per CDR3 protein. This table has 270,000 or so distinct CDR3 sequences, about 8.5% appearing once. These records were also assigned to another study, of yellow fever vaccine responses in identical twins.

Sequencing used CD8+ T cells sorted from blood. All receptors come from a woman aged 18-30 years in good health.

This clonotype has just a few counts. This chain joins TRBV4-1 and TRBJ2-1, with a tentative D call TRBD2 (7 bases). Germline loops: CDR1 MGHRA, CDR2 YSYEKL. The length of the CDR3 is 16 residues. Trimming removed 3 bases from V and 9 bases from J, with 21 bases in between. CDR3 sequence reads: CASSQGAGAVTPEQFF. For the CDR3, the DNA is TGCGCCAGCAGCCAGGGGGCGGGAGCTGTTACACCTGAGCAGTTCTTC.

This clonotype was seen only a few times. The chain carries TRBV7-2 and TRBJ1-5; no clear D. Trimming left V 5 bases short and J 4 bases short, with 18 bases between. The CDR3 is 16 amino acids. In germline, CDR1 is SGHTA, CDR2 FQGNSA. The CDR3 coding sequence is TGTGCCAGCAGCAAAGTCCCGGGTAGGGAAAATCAGCCCCAGCATTTT. Protein: CASSKVPGRENQPQHF. The full variable domain, rest sourced from reference TRBV7-2 and TRBJ1-5, is GAGVSQSPSNKVTEKGKDVELRCDPISGHTALYWYRQSLGQGLEFLIYFQGNSAPDKSGLPSDRFSAERTGGSVSTLTIQRTQQEDSAVYLCASSKVPGRENQPQHFGDGTRLSIL.

This clonotype has just a few counts. The chain has TRBV7-8 and TRBJ2-2, with D possibly matching TRBD1 (5 bases). This CDR3 is built from 15 residues. CDR1 and CDR2 from the germline V gene are SGHVS and FQNEAQ. V lost 5 bases to trimming and J lost 1 base, with 11 bases between them. In DNA form, the CDR3 reads TGTGCCAGCAGCCCTATAGGGGAGAACACCGGGGAGCTGTTTTTT. This encodes CASSPIGENTGELFF.

This clonotype was found many times. V gene TRBV6-5 combines with J gene TRBJ2-1, with 8 nucleotides matching TRBD2. The germline V gene encodes CDR1 MNHEY and CDR2 SVGAGI. There are 11 residues in the CDR3. V gave up 10 bases and J gave up 6 bases; unmatched junction bases: 2. CDR3 sequence reads: CATSGGNEQFF. The CDR3 nucleotides read TGTGCCACCAGCGGGGGCAATGAGCAGTTCTTC.

In its sample, this clonotype was seen many times. The V gene is TRBV6-2 or TRBV6-3, the J gene TRBJ2-4; no clear D. Germline values: CDR1 MNHEY, CDR2 SVGEGT. The CDR3 is 16 residues long. V lost 2 bases and J lost 0, with 11 bases in between. The CDR3 loop reads CASSYPTELAKNIQYF. Written as DNA, the CDR3 is TGTGCCAGCAGTTACCCCACGGAGCTAGCCAAAAACATTCAGTACTTC.

This clonotype has a count of ten or more. The V and J genes are TRBV12-3 or TRBV12-4 and TRBJ2-2; unclear D gene. V was shortened by 5 bases and J by 6 bases, with 13 bases between the two germline ends. The CDR3 length is 14 residues. The CDR3 region is CASSEMWGPGELFF. The CDR3 DNA sequence: TGTGCCAGCAGTGAGATGTGGGGTCCCGGGGAGCTGTTTTTT.

The chain recombines TRBV20-1 with TRBJ2-5; TRBD1 is a possible D gene (6 bases). The germline V and J ends were trimmed by 5 bases and 5 bases, with 30 bases remaining between them. Germline assignment: CDR1 DFQATT and CDR2 SNEGSKA (reference sequence). The CDR3 contains 18 residues. Here the CDR3 reads CSAQRTEAGTRLSETQYF. DNA of the CDR3: TGCAGTGCTCAAAGAACTGAGGCCGGGACACGCCTCTCTGAGACCCAGTACTTC.

This clonotype was detected a few times. The gene calls are TRBV7-6 and TRBJ2-1; TRBD1 matches at 9 bases. This CDR3 spans 16 amino acids. Losses at the gene ends were 3 bases for V and 10 bases for J; bases not matched to a gene: 13. Germline V gives CDR1 SGHVS, CDR2 FNYEAQ. DNA of the CDR3: TGTGCCAGCAGCTTTTCCTTGGACAGGGGTGAACGGGAGCAGTTCTTC. This sequence encodes CASSFSLDRGEREQFF.

The V and J genes are TRBV7-9 and TRBJ2-3; D possibly corresponds to TRBD1 (6 bases). The CDR3 loop spans 15 amino acids. The germline CDR1 and CDR2 sequences are SEHNR and FQNEAQ (reference sequence). Trimming stripped 6 bases from V and 0 bases from J, with 13 bases between. The CDR3 DNA reads as TGTGCCAGCAGTTTTATAGGGGGAAGCACAGATACGCAGTATTTT. It yields the protein CASSFIGGSTDTQYF. Combining the CDR3 with reference TRBV7-9 and TRBJ2-3 gives the whole variable domain DTGVSQNPRHKITKRGQNVTFRCDPISEHNRLYWYRQTLGQGPEFLTYFQNEAQLEKSRLLSDRFSAERPKGSFSTLEIQRTEQGDSAMYLCASSFIGGSTDTQYFGPGTRLTVL.

This clonotype was recorded at least ten times. The chain combines TRBV29-1 with TRBJ2-7, with D possibly called TRBD1 or TRBD2 (5 bases each). The CDR3 totals 12 residues. Between the trimmed V and J ends, which lost 6 bases and 2 bases, there was a span of 11 bases. Germline lookup yields CDR1 SQVTM and CDR2 ANQGSEA. CDR3 coding DNA: TGCAGCGTCCGGGACGGTCCCTACGAGCAGTACTTC. Translation gives CSVRDGPYEQYF.

This clonotype was found many times. This chain connects TRBV29-1 to TRBJ2-4, with TRBD1 matching over 7 bases. The CDR3 has 13 residues. CDR1 is SQVTM, CDR2 ANQGSEA, per germline. With 3 bases clipped from V and 4 bases from J, the junction kept 3 bases outside the gene matches. Here the CDR3 DNA reads TGCAGCGTTGATGAGACAGGGAAAAACATTCAGTACTTC. Encoded protein: CSVDETGKNIQYF.

The V call is TRBV24-1, the J call TRBJ2-7; 10 nucleotides agree with TRBD2. V gave up 3 bases and J gave up 3 bases; unmatched junction bases: 10. The CDR3 is 17 amino acids. From germline, CDR1 is KGHDR and CDR2 SFDVKD. The CDR3 DNA follows: TGTGCCACCAGTGATCCGACCGGACTAGCGGTAGTCTACGAGCAGTACTTC. Its protein is CATSDPTGLAVVYEQYF.

This chain uses TRBV2 with TRBJ2-2, with D possibly matching TRBD2 (6 bases). The germline V and J ends were trimmed by 3 bases and 6 bases, with 11 bases remaining between them. The germline V gene has CDR1 SNHLY and CDR2 FYNNEI. The CDR3 runs to 14 residues. In DNA form, the CDR3 reads TGTGCCAGCAGTGAGACTAGGGGACCCGGGGAGCTGTTTTTT. Protein sequence: CASSETRGPGELFF.

The CDR3 DNA reads as TGTGCCAGCAGTTCGGGGGTTCCCTACGAGCAGTACTTC. Protein: CASSSGVPYEQYF. The rearrangement links TRBV6-5 to TRBJ2-7; D might be TRBD2 (6 bases). The CDR3 has 13 residues. The V gene's germline CDR1 is MNHEY and CDR2 SVGAGI. V gave up 4 bases and J gave up 2 bases, with 9 bases separating them.

Only a few counts were recorded for this clonotype. The chain carries TRBV9 and TRBJ1-5; D gene uncertain. Germline V CDR1 and CDR2: SGDLS, YYNGEE. Trimming removed 2 bases from V and 7 bases from J, with 10 bases in between. The CDR3 contains 13 residues. CDR3 DNA: TGTGCCAGCAGCGTGTCGGGAGCCCAGCCCCAGCATTTT. Translation: CASSVSGAQPQHF.

This rearrangement joins TRBV7-9 to TRBJ2-7, with 7 bases fitting TRBD1. The J segment lost 1 base and the V segment lost 1 base, leaving 4 bases of the junction unmatched. The CDR3 loop spans 15 amino acids. Germline lookup yields CDR1 SEHNR and CDR2 FQNEAQ (reference sequence). Written as DNA, the CDR3 is TGTGCCAGCAGCTTAGAGCCGGACAGGTCCTACGAGCAGTACTTC. As protein: CASSLEPDRSYEQYF. Supplemented by reference TRBV7-9 and TRBJ2-7, the full variable domain reads DTGVSQNPRHKITKRGQNVTFRCDPISEHNRLYWYRQTLGQGPEFLTYFQNEAQLEKSRLLSDRFSAERPKGSFSTLEIQRTEQGDSAMYLCASSLEPDRSYEQYFGPGTRLTVT.

Only a few counts were recorded for this clonotype. The rearrangement links TRBV6-2 or TRBV6-3 to TRBJ1-1, with D possibly TRBD1 on 5 matching bases. The V gene lost 6 bases and the J gene lost 0 bases, with 11 bases spanning the gap. CDR1 MNHEY and CDR2 SVGEGT come from the germline V gene. The CDR3 is 14 amino acids. The CDR3 nucleotides are TGTGCCAGCAGGCGGCCAGGGATGAACACTGAAGCTTTCTTT. Translating gives CASRRPGMNTEAFF.

The rearrangement joins TRBV20-1 to TRBJ2-1; D assignment may be TRBD1 or TRBD2 (5 bases each). The V and J ends lost 3 bases and 6 bases respectively, with 12 bases between them. CDR1 is DFQATT, CDR2 SNEGSKA, per germline (reference sequence). The CDR3 length is 13 residues. The CDR3 region is CSASGGASNEQFF. CDR3 coding DNA: TGCAGTGCTAGTGGGGGAGCGTCCAATGAGCAGTTCTTC.

This clonotype was seen a few times. CDR3 DNA: TGCAGCGCCCAGAGGGAGGACAGCTCCTACAATGAGCAGTTCTTC. Amino acids: CSAQREDSSYNEQFF. V is TRBV29-1 and J is TRBJ2-1, with D perhaps TRBD1 or TRBD2 (6 bases each). CDR3 length: 15 amino acids. V gave up 7 bases and J gave up 0 bases, with 16 bases separating them. Germline lookup yields CDR1 SQVTM and CDR2 ANQGSEA.

In its sample, this clonotype was seen many times. The chain couples TRBV29-1 to TRBJ2-7, with a weak D call TRBD1 (6 bases). The CDR3 has 13 residues. The germline gives CDR1 SQVTM, CDR2 ANQGSEA. The V and J ends lost 3 bases and 3 bases respectively, with 12 bases between them. CDR3 region: CSVEGDTDYEQYF. As DNA, the CDR3 is TGCAGCGTTGAGGGGGACACAGACTACGAGCAGTACTTC.